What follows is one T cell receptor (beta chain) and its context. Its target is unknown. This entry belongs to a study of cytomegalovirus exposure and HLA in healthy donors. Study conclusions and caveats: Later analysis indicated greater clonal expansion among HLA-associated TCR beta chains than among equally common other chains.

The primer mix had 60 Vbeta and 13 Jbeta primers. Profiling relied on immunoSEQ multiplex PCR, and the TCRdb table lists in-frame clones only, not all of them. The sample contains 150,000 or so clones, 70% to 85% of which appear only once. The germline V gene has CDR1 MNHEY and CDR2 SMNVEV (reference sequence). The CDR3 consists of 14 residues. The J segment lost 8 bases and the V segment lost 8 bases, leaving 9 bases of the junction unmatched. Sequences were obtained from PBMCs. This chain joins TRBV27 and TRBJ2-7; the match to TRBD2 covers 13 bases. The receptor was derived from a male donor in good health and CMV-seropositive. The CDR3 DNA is TGTGCCAGCCGCTGGACTAGCGGGAGCAGGCAGCAGTACTTC. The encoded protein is CASRWTSGSRQQYF.